One and the same sample provided the 17 T cell receptor beta chains below, sequenced in a study of shared clonotypes between healthy human individuals. Libraries were prepared by immunoSEQ multiplex PCR; TCRdb keeps only in-frame clonotypes and omits some of them. This sample has about 470,000 clones; roughly 77% occur once, and the top ten carry over 10%. The sequenced sample consisted of PBMCs. Receptor source: a woman aged 40 to 50 in good health. Some clones in this sample may be carry-over from other donors' samples.

This clone appeared a few times. V and J are TRBV28 and TRBJ1-1, with D perhaps matching TRBD1 (6 bases). The V end was cut by 6 bases, the J end by 8 bases, with 19 bases between. Germline values: CDR1 MDHEN, CDR2 SYDVKM. This CDR3 region has 14 residues. CDR3 in DNA: TGTGCCAGCAGCGCAGCGGGGGGCATGTTAGAAGCTTTCTTT. This translates into CASSAAGGMLEAFF.

V usage is TRBV28 and J usage is TRBJ1-5; 10 nucleotides align to TRBD1. Germline CDR1 reads MDHEN; CDR2 reads SYDVKM. This CDR3 comprises 18 residues. Trimming cost V 5 bases and J 1 base; bases outside gene matches: 11. CDR3 nucleotide sequence: TGTGCCAGCAGTGTCCCCGGGACAGGGGTGGGGAGCAATCAGCCCCAGCATTTT. Translated, it gives CASSVPGTGVGSNQPQHF.

The gene calls are TRBV19 and TRBJ2-5; no clear D. There are 13 residues in the CDR3. V was cut by 5 bases and J by 5 bases, with 12 bases left in between. From germline, CDR1 is LNHDA and CDR2 SQIVND (reference sequence). CDR3 region: CASSSDRSETQYF. The CDR3, as DNA: TGTGCCAGTAGTTCAGACCGCTCGGAGACCCAGTACTTC.

J is TRBJ2-7 and V is TRBV5-5; tentatively, D is TRBD1 (5 bases). Per germline, CDR1 SGHKS and CDR2 YYEKEE (reference sequence). The CDR3 spans 15 residues. The V end was cut by 0 bases, the J end by 3 bases, with 13 bases between. CDR3 coding DNA: TGTGCCAGCAGCTTGGAGTGGCAGGGTTTCTACGAGCAGTACTTC. Its translation is CASSLEWQGFYEQYF.

Notes on this clone: Other nucleotide sequences in the sample specify the same CDR3. The rearrangement joins TRBV7-2 to TRBJ2-1, with D possibly TRBD2 on 5 matching bases. Trimming pared 1 base from V and 9 bases from J, leaving 7 bases between. This CDR3 is 12 amino acids long. CDR1 SGHTA and CDR2 FQGNSA come from the germline V gene. The CDR3 spells CASSLGRGEQFF. The CDR3 DNA follows: TGTGCCAGCAGCTTAGGACGGGGTGAGCAGTTCTTC.

The V call is TRBV28, the J call TRBJ2-2, with a tentative D call TRBD1 (5 bases). V lost 6 bases and J lost 8, with 13 bases in between. From germline, CDR1 is MDHEN and CDR2 SYDVKM. The CDR3 runs to 13 residues. For the CDR3, the DNA is TGTGCCAGCAGCCTGGGGCGTCCAGGGGAGCTGTTTTTT. This sequence encodes CASSLGRPGELFF.

This clone was counted a few times. V usage is TRBV6-6 and J usage is TRBJ2-1; no definite D call. CDR3 length equals 14 residues. Between the trimmed V and J ends, which lost 6 bases and 9 bases, there was a span of 18 bases. Germline V lookup: CDR1 MNHNY, CDR2 SVGAGI (reference sequence). The CDR3 DNA sequence: TGTGCCAGCAGAGACGTGCGGAATAGGGCTGAGCAGTTCTTC. The encoded protein is CASRDVRNRAEQFF.

The chain has TRBV10-3 and TRBJ1-1; the match to TRBD1 covers 8 bases. In germline, CDR1 is ENHRY, CDR2 SYGVKD. The CDR3 totals 14 residues. The V gene end was trimmed by 6 bases and the J gene end by 3 bases; junction bases not matched to a gene: 6. CDR3 protein: CAIRNGQGYTEAFF. For the CDR3, the DNA is TGTGCCATCAGGAATGGACAGGGATACACTGAAGCTTTCTTT.

This clone appeared once. The rearrangement uses TRBV5-1 and TRBJ2-3; tentative D call: TRBD2 (5 bases). The V gene lost 0 bases and the J gene lost 0 bases, with 11 bases spanning the gap. CDR1 is SGHRS, CDR2 YFSETQ, per germline. The length of the CDR3 is 16 residues. The CDR3 DNA is TGCGCCAGCAGCTTGGAGGCGGGCCCTAGCACAGATACGCAGTATTTT. Amino acid sequence: CASSLEAGPSTDTQYF.

The V call is TRBV28, the J call TRBJ1-1, with 7 nucleotides matching TRBD1. This CDR3 spans 15 amino acids. The V gene's germline CDR1 is MDHEN and CDR2 SYDVKM. The V and J ends lost 6 bases and 1 base, in that order; junction bases with no gene match: 8. In DNA form, the CDR3 reads TGTGCCAGCAGCCCGGGGACAGCAGAGAACACTGAAGCTTTCTTT. Protein product: CASSPGTAENTEAFF.

The chain is built from TRBV28 and TRBJ1-5; tentatively, D is TRBD1 (5 bases). V shed 5 bases and J shed 4 bases, with 21 bases lying between them. The CDR3 spans 17 residues. Germline CDR1 and CDR2: MDHEN and SYDVKM. The CDR3 sequence: CASSLRGSRSLNQPQHF. Here the CDR3 DNA reads TGTGCCAGCAGTCTGAGGGGAAGCAGGTCCCTGAATCAGCCCCAGCATTTT.

CDR3 nucleotide sequence: TGTGCCAGTACCTCAACGGGTAGCGGGAGCTACGAGCAGTACTTC. Translated: CASTSTGSGSYEQYF. The V call is TRBV19, the J call TRBJ2-7; 9 positions agree with TRBD2. Unmatched junction bases numbered 10, after V lost 7 bases and J lost 3 bases. The CDR3 has 15 amino acids. Looked up from germline, CDR1 is LNHDA and CDR2 is SQIVND (reference sequence).

The CDR3 protein is CASSSLSGRALKEQYF. CDR3 nucleotides: TGTGCCAGCAGCTCCCTTAGCGGGAGGGCCTTAAAAGAGCAGTACTTC. This chain uses TRBV11-2 with TRBJ2-7; 11 nucleotides align to TRBD2. The germline gives CDR1 SGHAT, CDR2 FQNNGV. The CDR3 is made up of 16 amino acids. The junction had 12 bases not matched to a gene; V was cut back by 4 bases and J by 7 bases.

The chain carries TRBV21-1 and TRBJ1-1. TRBV21-1 has pseudogene status. The CDR3 is 16 amino acids. The CDR3 loop reads CASSHASGRANTEAFF. DNA of the CDR3: TGTGCCAGCAGTCATGCCTCGGGACGGGCGAACACTGAAGCTTTCTTT.

The V call is TRBV28, the J call TRBJ2-1, with D unclear. The CDR3 is 15 residues long. V was trimmed by 5 bases and J by 0 bases, leaving 11 bases between them. CDR1 and CDR2 from the germline V gene are MDHEN and SYDVKM. CDR3: CASSPHMSSYNEQFF. The CDR3, as DNA: TGTGCCAGCAGTCCTCACATGAGCTCCTACAATGAGCAGTTCTTC.

The genes are TRBV5-6 and TRBJ1-6; D is unresolved. CDR3 length: 16 residues. V was shortened by 1 base and J by 4 bases, with 12 bases between the two germline ends. Germline V lookup: CDR1 SGHDT, CDR2 YYEEEE. The CDR3 is CASSLSRRAYNSPLHF. DNA of the CDR3: TGTGCCAGCAGCTTGTCCAGAAGAGCTTATAATTCACCCCTCCACTTT.

The chain carries TRBV27 and TRBJ2-5, with 10 nucleotides matching TRBD1. The germline gives CDR1 MNHEY, CDR2 SMNVEV (reference sequence). This CDR3 spans 17 amino acids. Trimming at V came to 6 bases and at J to 1 base, leaving 11 bases not matched to a gene. The CDR3 DNA sequence: TGTGCCAGCAGCCTAAAGGGACAGGGGACCACCCAAGAGACCCAGTACTTC. Translated, it gives CASSLKGQGTTQETQYF.